The T cell receptor beta chain under discussion was sequenced for a study of blood T cells in healthy people across ages. The authors ran a second PCR of about 6 to 11 cycles using a sample-barcoded 5' primer and a J-beta primer mix. Each TCR beta cDNA got a 12-nucleotide random molecular identifier. A single record per CDR3 protein comes from TCRdb applying MiXCR to the 5' RACE reads. The data hold approximately 850,000 distinct CDR3 sequences, with 55% to 70% observed a single time. Turning to this clonotype: A much larger clone sits a single nucleotide away, making a read error possible.

The CDR3 has 14 residues. Trimming cost V 5 bases and J 0 bases, with 9 bases left between them. Germline values: CDR1 SNHLY, CDR2 FYNNEI. V gene TRBV2 combines with J gene TRBJ2-3, with D maybe TRBD2 (6 bases). The TCR sequence derives from a man in his thirties or forties in good health. The sequenced sample consisted of blood. This chain's CDR3 is CASSYAGSTDTQYF. In DNA, the CDR3 is TGTGCCAGCAGTTACGCGGGAAGCACAGATACGCAGTATTTT.